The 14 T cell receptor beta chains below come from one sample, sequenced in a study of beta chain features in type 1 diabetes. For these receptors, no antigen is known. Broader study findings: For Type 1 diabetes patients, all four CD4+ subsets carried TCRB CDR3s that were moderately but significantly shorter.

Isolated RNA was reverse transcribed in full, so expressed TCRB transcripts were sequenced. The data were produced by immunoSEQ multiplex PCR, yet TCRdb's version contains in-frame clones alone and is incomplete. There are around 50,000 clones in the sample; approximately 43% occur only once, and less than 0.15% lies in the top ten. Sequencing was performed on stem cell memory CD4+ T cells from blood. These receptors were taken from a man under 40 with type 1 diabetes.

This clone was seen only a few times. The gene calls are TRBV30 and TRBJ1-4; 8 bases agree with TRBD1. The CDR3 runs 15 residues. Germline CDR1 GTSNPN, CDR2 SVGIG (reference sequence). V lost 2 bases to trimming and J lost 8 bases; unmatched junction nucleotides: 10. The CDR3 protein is CAWSSDREANEKLFF. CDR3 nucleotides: TGTGCCTGGAGTTCGGACAGGGAGGCGAACGAAAAACTGTTTTTT.

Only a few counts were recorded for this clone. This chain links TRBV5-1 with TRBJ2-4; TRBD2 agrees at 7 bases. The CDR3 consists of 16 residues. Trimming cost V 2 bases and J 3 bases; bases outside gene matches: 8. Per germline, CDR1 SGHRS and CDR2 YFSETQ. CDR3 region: CASSFGLAASKNIQYF. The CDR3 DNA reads TGCGCCAGCAGCTTCGGGCTAGCGGCTAGCAAAAACATTCAGTACTTC.

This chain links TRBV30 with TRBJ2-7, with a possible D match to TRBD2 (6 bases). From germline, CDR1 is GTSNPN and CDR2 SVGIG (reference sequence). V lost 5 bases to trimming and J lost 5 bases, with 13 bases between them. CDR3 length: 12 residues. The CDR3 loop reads CAWGGRRHEQYF. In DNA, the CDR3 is TGTGCCTGGGGGGGGAGGAGGCACGAGCAGTACTTC.

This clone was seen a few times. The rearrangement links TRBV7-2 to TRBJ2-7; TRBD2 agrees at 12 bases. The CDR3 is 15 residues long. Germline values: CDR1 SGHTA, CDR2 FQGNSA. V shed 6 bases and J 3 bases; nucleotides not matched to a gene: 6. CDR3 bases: TGTGCCAGCAGTTCACGGACTAGCGGGAACTACGAGCAGTACTTC. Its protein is CASSSRTSGNYEQYF.

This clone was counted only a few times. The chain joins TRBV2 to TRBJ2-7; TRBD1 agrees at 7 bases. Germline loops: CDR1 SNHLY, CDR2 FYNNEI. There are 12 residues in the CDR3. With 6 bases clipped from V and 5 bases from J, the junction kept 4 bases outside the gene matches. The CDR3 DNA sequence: TGTGCCAGCAGCAAGACAGGGAACGAGCAGTACTTC. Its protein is CASSKTGNEQYF.

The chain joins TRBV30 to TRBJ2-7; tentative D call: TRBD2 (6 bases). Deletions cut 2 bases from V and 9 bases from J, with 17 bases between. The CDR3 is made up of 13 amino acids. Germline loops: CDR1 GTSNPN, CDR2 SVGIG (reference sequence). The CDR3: CAWSNIIYGGQYF. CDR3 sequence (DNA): TGTGCCTGGAGTAACATTATCTACGGGGGGCAGTACTTC. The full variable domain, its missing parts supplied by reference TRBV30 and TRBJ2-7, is SQTIHQWPATLVQPVGSPLSLECTVEGTSNPNLYWYRQAAGRGLQLLFYSVGIGQISSEVPQNLSASRPQDRQFILSSKKLLLSDSGFYLCAWSNIIYGGQYFGPGTRLTVT.

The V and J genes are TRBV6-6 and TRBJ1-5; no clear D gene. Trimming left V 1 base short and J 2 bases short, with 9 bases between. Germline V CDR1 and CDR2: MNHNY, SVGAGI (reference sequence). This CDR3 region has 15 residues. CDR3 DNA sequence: TGTGCCAGCAGTTACTTCGGACTGGGCAATCAGCCCCAGCATTTT. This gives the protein CASSYFGLGNQPQHF.

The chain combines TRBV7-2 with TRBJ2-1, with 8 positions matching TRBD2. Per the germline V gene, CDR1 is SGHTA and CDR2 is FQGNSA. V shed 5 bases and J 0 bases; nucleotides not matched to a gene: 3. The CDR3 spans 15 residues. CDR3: CASSESGGSYNEQFF. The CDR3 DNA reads TGTGCCAGCAGCGAAAGCGGGGGCTCCTACAATGAGCAGTTCTTC.

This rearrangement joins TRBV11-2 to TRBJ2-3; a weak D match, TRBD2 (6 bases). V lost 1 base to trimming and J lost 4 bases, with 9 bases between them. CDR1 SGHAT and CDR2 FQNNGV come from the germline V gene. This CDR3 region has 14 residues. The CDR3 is CASSLGTNSDTQYF. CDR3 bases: TGTGCCAGCAGCTTAGGGACTAACTCAGATACGCAGTATTTT.

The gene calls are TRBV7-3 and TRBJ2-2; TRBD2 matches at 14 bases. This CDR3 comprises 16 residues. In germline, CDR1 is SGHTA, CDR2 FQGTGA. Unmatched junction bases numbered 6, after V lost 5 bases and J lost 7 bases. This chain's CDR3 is CASSTGLAGASGELFF. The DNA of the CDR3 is TGTGCCAGCAGCACGGGACTAGCGGGAGCTAGCGGGGAGCTGTTTTTT.

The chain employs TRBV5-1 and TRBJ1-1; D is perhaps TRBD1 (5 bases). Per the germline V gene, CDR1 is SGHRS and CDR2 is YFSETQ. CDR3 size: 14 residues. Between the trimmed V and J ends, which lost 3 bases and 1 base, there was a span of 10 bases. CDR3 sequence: CASSSLQGNTEAFF. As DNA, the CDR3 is TGCGCCAGCAGCTCGCTTCAGGGGAACACTGAAGCTTTCTTT.

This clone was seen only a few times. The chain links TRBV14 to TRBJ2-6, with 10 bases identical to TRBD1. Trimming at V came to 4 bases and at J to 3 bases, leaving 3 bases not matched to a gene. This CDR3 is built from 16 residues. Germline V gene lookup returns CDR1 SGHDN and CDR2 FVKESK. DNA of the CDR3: TGTGCCAGCAGCCGGGGACAGGGGTTTGGGGCCAACGTCCTGACTTTC. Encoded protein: CASSRGQGFGANVLTF.

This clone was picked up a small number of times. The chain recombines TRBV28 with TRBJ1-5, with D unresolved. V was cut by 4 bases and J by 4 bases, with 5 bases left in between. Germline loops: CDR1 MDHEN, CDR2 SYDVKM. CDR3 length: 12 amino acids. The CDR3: CASSSGNQPQHF. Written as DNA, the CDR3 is TGTGCCAGCAGTTCCGGTAATCAGCCCCAGCATTTT.

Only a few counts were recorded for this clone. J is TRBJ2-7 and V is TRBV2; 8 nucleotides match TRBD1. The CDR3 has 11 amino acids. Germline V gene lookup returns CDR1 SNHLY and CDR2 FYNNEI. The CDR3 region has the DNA TGTGCTATTGGACAGGGAGAGGGGCAGTACTTC. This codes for CAIGQGEGQYF. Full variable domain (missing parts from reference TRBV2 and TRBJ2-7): EPEVTQTPSHQVTQMGQEVILRCVPISNHLYFYWYRQILGQKVEFLVSFYNNEISEKSEIFDDQFSVERPDGSNFTLKIRSTKLEDSAMYFCAIGQGEGQYFGPGTRLTVT.